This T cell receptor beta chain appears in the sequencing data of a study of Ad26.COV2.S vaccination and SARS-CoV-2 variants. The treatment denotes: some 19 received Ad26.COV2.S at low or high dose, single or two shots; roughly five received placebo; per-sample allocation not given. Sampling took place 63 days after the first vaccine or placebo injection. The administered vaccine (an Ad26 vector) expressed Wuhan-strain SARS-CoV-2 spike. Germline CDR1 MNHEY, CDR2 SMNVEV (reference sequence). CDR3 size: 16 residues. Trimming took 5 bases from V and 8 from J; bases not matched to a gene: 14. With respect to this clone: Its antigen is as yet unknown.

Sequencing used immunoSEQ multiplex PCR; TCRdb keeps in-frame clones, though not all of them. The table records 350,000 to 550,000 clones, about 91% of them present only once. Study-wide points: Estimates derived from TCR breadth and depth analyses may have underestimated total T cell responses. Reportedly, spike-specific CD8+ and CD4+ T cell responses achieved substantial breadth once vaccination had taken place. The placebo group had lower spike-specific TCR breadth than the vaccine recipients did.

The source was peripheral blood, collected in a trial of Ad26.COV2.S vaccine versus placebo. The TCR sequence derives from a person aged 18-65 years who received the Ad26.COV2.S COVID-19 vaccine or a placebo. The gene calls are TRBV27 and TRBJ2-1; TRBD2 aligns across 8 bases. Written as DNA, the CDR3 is TGTGCCAGCAGTCCGTTCTGGACGGGAGGGCTGCATGAGCAGTTCTTC. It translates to CASSPFWTGGLHEQFF.